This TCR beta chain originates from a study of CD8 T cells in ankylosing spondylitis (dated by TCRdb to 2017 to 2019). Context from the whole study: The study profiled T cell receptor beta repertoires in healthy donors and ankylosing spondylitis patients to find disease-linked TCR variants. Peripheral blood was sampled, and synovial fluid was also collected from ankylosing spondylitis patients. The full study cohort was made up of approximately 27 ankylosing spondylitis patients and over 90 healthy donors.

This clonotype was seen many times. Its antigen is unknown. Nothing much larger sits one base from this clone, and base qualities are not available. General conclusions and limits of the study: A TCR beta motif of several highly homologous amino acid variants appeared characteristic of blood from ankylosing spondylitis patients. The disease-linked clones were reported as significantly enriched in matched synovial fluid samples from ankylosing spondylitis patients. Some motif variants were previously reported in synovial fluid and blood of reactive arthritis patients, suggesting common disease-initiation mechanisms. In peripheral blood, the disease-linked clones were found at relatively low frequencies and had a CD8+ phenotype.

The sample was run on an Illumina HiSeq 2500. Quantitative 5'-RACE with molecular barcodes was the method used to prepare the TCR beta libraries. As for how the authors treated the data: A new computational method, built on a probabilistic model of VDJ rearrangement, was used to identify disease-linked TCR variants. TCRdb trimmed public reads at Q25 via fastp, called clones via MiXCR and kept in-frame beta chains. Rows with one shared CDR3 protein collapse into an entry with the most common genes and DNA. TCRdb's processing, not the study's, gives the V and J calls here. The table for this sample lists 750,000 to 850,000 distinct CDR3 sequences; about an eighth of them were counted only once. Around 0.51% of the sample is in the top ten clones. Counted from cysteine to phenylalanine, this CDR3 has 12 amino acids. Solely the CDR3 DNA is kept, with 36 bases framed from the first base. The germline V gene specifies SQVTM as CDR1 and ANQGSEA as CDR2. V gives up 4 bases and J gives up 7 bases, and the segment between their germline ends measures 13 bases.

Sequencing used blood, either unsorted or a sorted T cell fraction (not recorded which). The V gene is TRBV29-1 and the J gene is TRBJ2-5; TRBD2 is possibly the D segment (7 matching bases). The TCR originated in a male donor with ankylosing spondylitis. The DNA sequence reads TGCAGCGTTGGACTAGCCAGGGGGACCCAGTACTTC. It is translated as CSVGLARGTQYF.